This T cell receptor (beta chain) was sequenced during a study of T cells in localized non-small cell lung cancer. Data came from immunoSEQ multiplex PCR; TCRdb stores just in-frame clones and leaves some out. Of about 1,300 clones in the sample, less than 40% were seen once. CDR1 and CDR2 (germline): SQVTM, ANQGSEA. This CDR3 is 15 amino acids long. Taken at least 2 cm from the tumor margin, the adjacent lung showed no atypia. Whole-study findings and limits: Longer overall survival was linked to higher blood T cell density. Because only a single region of the tumor was sequenced, heterogeneity remains possible. The study detected a median about 60 of the top 100 tumor clones in adjacent lung.

Points on this clone: Its target is unknown. A read error may produce the germline difference seen at one junction end.

V usage is TRBV29-1 and J usage is TRBJ2-6, with D possibly matching TRBD1 (5 bases). This clonotype was sampled from a man aged 35 to 69 with stage I lung adenocarcinoma. The sequences come from normal lung tissue next to the tumor, collected before any cancer treatment. CDR3 coding DNA: TGCAGCGTATCTAAAGGGGAATCTGCGGCCAACGTCCTGACTTTC. It specifies CSVSKGESAANVLTF. Looking up the rest from reference TRBV29-1 and TRBJ2-6 gives the full variable domain: SAVISQKPSRDICQRGTSLTIQCQVDSQVTMMFWYRQQPGQSLTLIATANQGSEATYESGFVIDKFPISRPNLTFSTLTVSNMSPEDSSIYLCSVSKGESAANVLTFGAGSRLTVL.